This T cell receptor beta chain stems from a study of cytomegalovirus exposure and HLA in healthy donors. Across the study: HLA-typed donors were the source of some 85 million unique TCRs, which an early data release held.

Concerning this clone: Antigen specificity is unknown.

13 Jbeta primers and 60 Vbeta primers were used for the PCR. Method: immunoSEQ multiplex PCR; TCRdb's copy keeps in-frame clones and lacks some. The sample data list around 110,000 clones. General study results and limits: The study reported that TCR beta sequences accurately predicted HLA-A and HLA-B alleles in most subjects. Later work showed greater clonal expansion in HLA-associated TCR beta chains than in equally common others. Follow-up analysis later connected one missense variant in DCLRE1C with trimming of TCR beta V- and J-genes.

The V gene lost 3 bases and the J gene lost 2 bases, with 13 bases spanning the gap. CDR3 length: 15 amino acids. Germline assignment: CDR1 LGHNA and CDR2 YNFKEQ. This TCR was recovered from a man between 40 and 49 years old in good health and CMV-seropositive. Sequencing was done on a sample of PBMCs. The chain combines TRBV4-2 with TRBJ1-1, with a tentative D call TRBD1 (6 bases). As DNA, the CDR3 is TGTGCCAGCAGCCACTCCGGGGGGGCAAACACTGAAGCTTTCTTT. It yields the protein CASSHSGGANTEAFF.